Listed below are T cell receptor beta chains from one sample, sequenced in a study of T cells in localized non-small cell lung cancer. Sequencing used immunoSEQ multiplex PCR; TCRdb keeps in-frame clones, though not all of them. The sample yields about 62,000 clones, roughly 80% seen once. The sequencing here drew on PBMCs, taken before any cancer treatment. All receptors derive from a man aged 40 to 69 with stage II lung adenocarcinoma. Both conserved end residues are part of each CDR3. Fields, in order: J gene, CDR3 length, V gene, clone size, D gene, CDR3 protein, CDR3 DNA. A D gene is named only where the DNA matches it firmly. Part of the rows lack a size; the others show once, few, many or a class for expanded clones.

J gene: TRBJ2-3; CDR3 length: 16; V gene: TRBV9; clone size: -; D gene: TRBD2; CDR3 protein: CASSGRTSGSTDTQYF; CDR3 DNA: TGTGCCAGCAGCGGAAGGACTAGCGGGAGTACAGATACGCAGTATTTT
J gene: TRBJ2-5; CDR3 length: 14; V gene: TRBV9; clone size: -; D gene: TRBD1; CDR3 protein: CASSPQGAQETQYF; CDR3 DNA: TGTGCCAGCAGCCCCCAGGGGGCGCAGGAGACCCAGTACTTC
J gene: TRBJ2-1; CDR3 length: 16; V gene: TRBV7-2; clone size: -; D gene: -; CDR3 protein: CASSLDASSSYNEQFF; CDR3 DNA: TGTGCCAGCAGCTTAGATGCCTCCAGCTCCTACAATGAGCAGTTCTTC
J gene: TRBJ2-2; CDR3 length: 15; V gene: TRBV9; clone size: -; D gene: -; CDR3 protein: CASSAGGTNTGELFF; CDR3 DNA: TGTGCCAGCAGCGCCGGGGGAACTAACACCGGGGAGCTGTTTTTT
J gene: TRBJ2-2; CDR3 length: 13; V gene: TRBV10-3; clone size: -; D gene: -; CDR3 protein: CAITPGTPGELFF; CDR3 DNA: TGTGCCATCACCCCCGGGACTCCCGGGGAGCTGTTTTTT
J gene: TRBJ1-4; CDR3 length: 13; V gene: TRBV19; clone size: -; D gene: -; CDR3 protein: CASSIKGGEKLFF; CDR3 DNA: TGTGCCAGTAGTATAAAGGGCGGTGAAAAACTGTTTTTT
J gene: TRBJ2-1; CDR3 length: 16; V gene: TRBV7-9; clone size: -; D gene: -; CDR3 protein: CASSSPGQRADNEQFF; CDR3 DNA: TGTGCCAGCAGCTCGCCGGGACAAAGAGCCGACAATGAGCAGTTCTTC
J gene: TRBJ2-5; CDR3 length: 17; V gene: TRBV30; clone size: -; D gene: -; CDR3 protein: CAWSVLGGSSNKETQYF; CDR3 DNA: TGTGCCTGGAGTGTACTTGGTGGTAGCTCTAATAAAGAGACCCAGTACTTC
J gene: TRBJ2-5; CDR3 length: 13; V gene: TRBV29-1; clone size: -; D gene: TRBD2; CDR3 protein: CSGGRLAGETQYF; CDR3 DNA: TGCAGCGGCGGGAGACTAGCGGGAGAGACCCAGTACTTC
J gene: TRBJ1-1; CDR3 length: 13; V gene: TRBV21-1; clone size: once; D gene: -; CDR3 protein: CASSGQGGPEAFF; CDR3 DNA: TGTGCCAGCAGCGGTCAGGGTGGCCCCGAAGCTTTCTTT
J gene: TRBJ2-1; CDR3 length: 15; V gene: TRBV7-9; clone size: few; D gene: -; CDR3 protein: CASSFRGSVSNEQFF; CDR3 DNA: TGTGCCAGCAGCTTCAGGGGAAGTGTCAGCAATGAGCAGTTCTTC
J gene: TRBJ1-1; CDR3 length: 16; V gene: TRBV7-9; clone size: -; D gene: TRBD1; CDR3 protein: CASSLAGGGKNTEAFF; CDR3 DNA: TGTGCCAGCAGCTTAGCAGGGGGCGGGAAAAACACTGAAGCTTTCTTT
J gene: TRBJ2-7; CDR3 length: 17; V gene: TRBV7-6; clone size: -; D gene: TRBD1; CDR3 protein: CASSSTPGQGLSYEQYF; CDR3 DNA: TGTGCCAGCAGCTCAACTCCGGGACAGGGACTTTCCTACGAGCAGTACTTC
J gene: TRBJ1-5; CDR3 length: 13; V gene: TRBV6-1; clone size: once; D gene: -; CDR3 protein: CASSVGGGQPQHF; CDR3 DNA: TGTGCCAGCAGTGTTGGGGGAGGTCAGCCCCAGCATTTT
J gene: TRBJ2-7; CDR3 length: 11; V gene: TRBV6-1; clone size: once; D gene: -; CDR3 protein: CASREVDEQYF; CDR3 DNA: TGTGCCAGCCGGGAAGTGGACGAGCAGTACTTC
J gene: TRBJ2-1; CDR3 length: 16; V gene: TRBV4-3; clone size: -; D gene: TRBD2; CDR3 protein: CASSPKLAGGPGEQFF; CDR3 DNA: TGCGCCAGCAGCCCTAAGCTAGCGGGAGGGCCTGGGGAGCAGTTCTTC
J gene: TRBJ1-2; CDR3 length: 13; V gene: TRBV30; clone size: few; D gene: -; CDR3 protein: CAWRGQVGYGYTF; CDR3 DNA: TGTGCCTGGAGAGGCCAGGTAGGGTATGGCTACACCTTC
J gene: TRBJ2-1; CDR3 length: 15; V gene: TRBV10-1; clone size: -; D gene: -; CDR3 protein: CASSESSPAWNEQFF; CDR3 DNA: TGCGCCAGCAGTGAGAGTAGTCCTGCGTGGAATGAGCAGTTCTTC
J gene: TRBJ1-2; CDR3 length: 17; V gene: TRBV7-9; clone size: -; D gene: TRBD1; CDR3 protein: CASSLAGQGASNYGYTF; CDR3 DNA: TGTGCCAGCAGCTTAGCAGGGCAGGGGGCTTCTAACTATGGCTACACCTTC
J gene: TRBJ2-7; CDR3 length: 15; V gene: TRBV10-3; clone size: -; D gene: -; CDR3 protein: CAISGGPTSSYEQYF; CDR3 DNA: TGTGCCATCAGTGGGGGACCGACTAGCTCCTACGAGCAGTACTTC
J gene: TRBJ2-7; CDR3 length: 13; V gene: TRBV19; clone size: -; D gene: -; CDR3 protein: CASSIGRNYEQYF; CDR3 DNA: TGTGCCAGTAGTATTGGGCGGAACTACGAGCAGTACTTC
J gene: TRBJ2-3; CDR3 length: 15; V gene: TRBV6-4; clone size: -; D gene: -; CDR3 protein: CATRQRGAVTDTQYF; CDR3 DNA: TGTGCCACCCGACAGAGGGGGGCCGTCACAGATACGCAGTATTTT
J gene: TRBJ1-4; CDR3 length: 14; V gene: TRBV29-1; clone size: -; D gene: TRBD1; CDR3 protein: CSVVTGTGYEKLFF; CDR3 DNA: TGCAGCGTTGTCACCGGGACAGGGTATGAAAAACTGTTTTTT
J gene: TRBJ1-1; CDR3 length: 14; V gene: TRBV9; clone size: few; D gene: TRBD1; CDR3 protein: CASSVWDRGTEAFF; CDR3 DNA: TGTGCCAGCAGCGTATGGGACAGGGGGACTGAAGCTTTCTTT
J gene: TRBJ1-1; CDR3 length: 13; V gene: TRBV5-4; clone size: few; D gene: TRBD1; CDR3 protein: CASSLAGTAEAFF; CDR3 DNA: TGTGCCAGCAGCTTGGCCGGGACAGCTGAAGCTTTCTTT
J gene: TRBJ2-1; CDR3 length: 13; V gene: TRBV2; clone size: -; D gene: -; CDR3 protein: CASKRGTYNEQFF; CDR3 DNA: TGTGCCAGCAAACGGGGTACCTACAATGAGCAGTTCTTC
J gene: TRBJ2-3; CDR3 length: 15; V gene: TRBV18; clone size: -; D gene: -; CDR3 protein: CASSRARSSTDTQYF; CDR3 DNA: TGTGCCAGCTCACGGGCCCGTTCTAGCACAGATACGCAGTATTTT
J gene: TRBJ2-2; CDR3 length: 14; V gene: TRBV30; clone size: -; D gene: TRBD1; CDR3 protein: CAWSAQGATGELFF; CDR3 DNA: TGTGCCTGGAGTGCACAGGGGGCCACCGGGGAGCTGTTTTTT
J gene: TRBJ2-6; CDR3 length: 16; V gene: TRBV9; clone size: -; D gene: -; CDR3 protein: CASSAPGMRGANVLTF; CDR3 DNA: TGTGCCAGCAGCGCCCCAGGAATGAGGGGGGCCAACGTCCTGACTTTC
J gene: TRBJ2-1; CDR3 length: 16; V gene: TRBV27; clone size: -; D gene: TRBD1; CDR3 protein: CASSFSKQGPYNEQFF; CDR3 DNA: TGTGCCAGCAGTTTTTCTAAACAGGGGCCCTACAATGAGCAGTTCTTC
J gene: TRBJ1-1; CDR3 length: 11; V gene: TRBV6-1; clone size: -; D gene: -; CDR3 protein: CASSEDTEAFF; CDR3 DNA: TGTGCCAGCAGTGAAGACACTGAAGCTTTCTTT
J gene: TRBJ1-1; CDR3 length: 13; V gene: TRBV7-3; clone size: few; D gene: -; CDR3 protein: CASSLGGTTEAFF; CDR3 DNA: TGTGCCAGCAGCTTGGGGGGCACCACTGAAGCTTTCTTT
J gene: TRBJ2-7; CDR3 length: 12; V gene: TRBV12-5; clone size: -; D gene: -; CDR3 protein: CASGLFSYEQYF; CDR3 DNA: TGTGCTAGTGGTTTGTTCTCCTACGAGCAGTACTTC
J gene: TRBJ1-5; CDR3 length: 15; V gene: TRBV18; clone size: once; D gene: -; CDR3 protein: CASSPPGPPGQPQHF; CDR3 DNA: TGTGCCAGCTCACCACCCGGGCCTCCCGGGCAGCCCCAGCATTTT
J gene: TRBJ2-3; CDR3 length: 15; V gene: TRBV11-2; clone size: -; D gene: -; CDR3 protein: CASSLGGATADTQYF; CDR3 DNA: TGTGCCAGCAGCCTAGGGGGGGCTACCGCAGATACGCAGTATTTT
J gene: TRBJ2-3; CDR3 length: 16; V gene: TRBV6-1; clone size: -; D gene: TRBD2; CDR3 protein: CASSVGTSGRANTQYF; CDR3 DNA: TGTGCCAGCAGTGTCGGGACTAGCGGGAGGGCGAATACGCAGTATTTT
J gene: TRBJ2-3; CDR3 length: 14; V gene: TRBV27; clone size: -; D gene: TRBD2; CDR3 protein: CASSRSGSSDTQYF; CDR3 DNA: TGTGCCAGCAGTCGTAGCGGGAGCTCAGATACGCAGTATTTT
J gene: TRBJ2-7; CDR3 length: 17; V gene: TRBV5-4; clone size: -; D gene: TRBD2; CDR3 protein: CASSLRGGSSGSREQYF; CDR3 DNA: TGTGCCAGCAGCTTGAGAGGCGGATCTAGCGGGAGCCGCGAGCAGTACTTC
J gene: TRBJ2-3; CDR3 length: 14; V gene: TRBV5-1; clone size: -; D gene: TRBD1; CDR3 protein: CASSLTGAGDTQYF; CDR3 DNA: TGCGCCAGCAGCTTAACAGGGGCAGGGGATACGCAGTATTTT
J gene: TRBJ2-2; CDR3 length: 14; V gene: TRBV30; clone size: -; D gene: TRBD2; CDR3 protein: CAWMASGRTGELFF; CDR3 DNA: TGTGCCTGGATGGCTAGCGGGCGTACCGGGGAGCTGTTTTTT
J gene: TRBJ2-5; CDR3 length: 13; V gene: TRBV5-1; clone size: -; D gene: -; CDR3 protein: CASSLRVEETQYF; CDR3 DNA: TGCGCCAGCAGCTTACGGGTTGAAGAGACCCAGTACTTC
J gene: TRBJ2-7; CDR3 length: 15; V gene: TRBV5-4; clone size: -; D gene: -; CDR3 protein: CASSSPSELPYEQYF; CDR3 DNA: TGTGCCAGCAGCTCCCCTAGCGAGTTGCCCTACGAGCAGTACTTC
J gene: TRBJ1-4; CDR3 length: 19; V gene: TRBV19; clone size: -; D gene: TRBD1; CDR3 protein: CASSIVGQGTRTIREKLFF; CDR3 DNA: TGTGCCAGTAGTATAGTGGGACAGGGAACAAGGACCATTAGGGAAAAACTGTTTTTT
J gene: TRBJ2-3; CDR3 length: 14; V gene: TRBV6-5; clone size: -; D gene: -; CDR3 protein: CASSSTWTDQKQYF; CDR3 DNA: TGTGCCAGCAGTTCTACGTGGACAGATCAGAAGCAGTATTTT
J gene: TRBJ1-4; CDR3 length: 15; V gene: TRBV27; clone size: -; D gene: -; CDR3 protein: CASSHKGVPNEKLFF; CDR3 DNA: TGTGCCAGCAGTCACAAAGGGGTTCCTAATGAAAAACTGTTTTTT
J gene: TRBJ1-5; CDR3 length: 15; V gene: TRBV7-9; clone size: -; D gene: -; CDR3 protein: CASSQEGDSNQPQHF; CDR3 DNA: TGTGCCAGCAGCCAGGAGGGGGATAGCAATCAGCCCCAGCATTTT
J gene: TRBJ1-5; CDR3 length: 14; V gene: TRBV7-8; clone size: -; D gene: TRBD1; CDR3 protein: CASSDRTGRQPQHF; CDR3 DNA: TGTGCCAGCAGCGATCGGACAGGGCGTCAGCCCCAGCATTTT
J gene: TRBJ1-5; CDR3 length: 14; V gene: TRBV2; clone size: -; D gene: -; CDR3 protein: CASSGYSPNQPQHF; CDR3 DNA: TGTGCCAGCAGTGGGTACAGCCCCAATCAGCCCCAGCATTTT
J gene: TRBJ2-7; CDR3 length: 14; V gene: TRBV5-5; clone size: once; D gene: TRBD1; CDR3 protein: CASSSGQGPYEQYF; CDR3 DNA: TGTGCCAGCAGCTCGGGACAGGGGCCTTACGAGCAGTACTTC
J gene: TRBJ2-7; CDR3 length: 13; V gene: TRBV5-1; clone size: once; D gene: TRBD2; CDR3 protein: CASSPGTSGEQYF; CDR3 DNA: TGCGCCAGCAGCCCCGGGACTAGCGGCGAGCAGTACTTC
J gene: TRBJ2-7; CDR3 length: 14; V gene: TRBV7-2; clone size: -; D gene: -; CDR3 protein: CASSLGPGPYEQYF; CDR3 DNA: TGTGCCAGCAGCTTAGGTCCCGGCCCATACGAGCAGTACTTC
J gene: TRBJ2-3; CDR3 length: 19; V gene: TRBV28; clone size: -; D gene: TRBD1; CDR3 protein: CASSLSGTGVDLFTDTQYF; CDR3 DNA: TGTGCCAGCAGTTTAAGCGGGACAGGGGTAGATCTTTTCACAGATACGCAGTATTTT
J gene: TRBJ2-3; CDR3 length: 15; V gene: TRBV14; clone size: -; D gene: -; CDR3 protein: CASSQVGGGSDTQYF; CDR3 DNA: TGTGCCAGCAGCCAAGTTGGGGGCGGGTCAGATACGCAGTATTTT
J gene: TRBJ1-2; CDR3 length: 14; V gene: TRBV11-3; clone size: once; D gene: -; CDR3 protein: CASSLESGMYGYTF; CDR3 DNA: TGTGCCAGCAGCTTAGAGTCAGGGATGTATGGCTACACCTTC
J gene: TRBJ1-4; CDR3 length: 14; V gene: TRBV30; clone size: -; D gene: -; CDR3 protein: CAWSVREGYEKLFF; CDR3 DNA: TGTGCCTGGAGTGTACGTGAGGGCTATGAAAAACTGTTTTTT